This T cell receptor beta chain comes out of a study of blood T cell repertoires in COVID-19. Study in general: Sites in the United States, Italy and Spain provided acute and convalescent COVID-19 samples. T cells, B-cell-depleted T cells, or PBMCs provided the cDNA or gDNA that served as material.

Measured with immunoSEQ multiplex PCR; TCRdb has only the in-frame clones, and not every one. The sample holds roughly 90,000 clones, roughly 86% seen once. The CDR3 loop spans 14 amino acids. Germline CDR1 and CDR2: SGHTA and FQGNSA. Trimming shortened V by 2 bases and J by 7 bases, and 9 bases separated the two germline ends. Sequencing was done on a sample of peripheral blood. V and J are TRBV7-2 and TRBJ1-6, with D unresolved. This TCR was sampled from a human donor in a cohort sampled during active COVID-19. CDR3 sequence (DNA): TGTGCCAGCAGCTTATTGGCTCAAAATTCACCCCTCCACTTT. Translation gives CASSLLAQNSPLHF.